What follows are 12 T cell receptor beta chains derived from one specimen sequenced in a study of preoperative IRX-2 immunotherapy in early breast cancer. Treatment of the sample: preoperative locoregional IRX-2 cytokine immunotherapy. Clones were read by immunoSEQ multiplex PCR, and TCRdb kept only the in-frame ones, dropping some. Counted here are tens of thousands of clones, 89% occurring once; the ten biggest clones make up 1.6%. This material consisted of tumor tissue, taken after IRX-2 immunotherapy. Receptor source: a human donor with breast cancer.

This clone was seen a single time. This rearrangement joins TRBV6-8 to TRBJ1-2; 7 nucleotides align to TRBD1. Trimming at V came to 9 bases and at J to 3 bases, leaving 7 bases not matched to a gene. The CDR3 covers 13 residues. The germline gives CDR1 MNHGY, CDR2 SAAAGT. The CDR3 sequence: CASMNDRDYGYTF. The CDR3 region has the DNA TGTGCCAGTATGAATGACAGGGACTATGGCTACACCTTC.

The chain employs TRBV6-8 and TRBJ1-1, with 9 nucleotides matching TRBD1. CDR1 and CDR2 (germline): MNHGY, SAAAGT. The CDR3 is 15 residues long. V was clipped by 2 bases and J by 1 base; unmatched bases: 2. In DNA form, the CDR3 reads TGTGCCAGCAGTTACACGGGACAGGGGAACACTGAAGCTTTCTTT. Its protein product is CASSYTGQGNTEAFF.

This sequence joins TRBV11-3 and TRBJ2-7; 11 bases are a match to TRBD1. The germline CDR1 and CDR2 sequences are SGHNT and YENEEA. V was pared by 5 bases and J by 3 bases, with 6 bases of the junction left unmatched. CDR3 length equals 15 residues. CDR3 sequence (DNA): TGTGCCAGCAGCCCGGACAGGGGGCGAATCTACGAGCAGTACGTC. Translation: CASSPDRGRIYEQYV.

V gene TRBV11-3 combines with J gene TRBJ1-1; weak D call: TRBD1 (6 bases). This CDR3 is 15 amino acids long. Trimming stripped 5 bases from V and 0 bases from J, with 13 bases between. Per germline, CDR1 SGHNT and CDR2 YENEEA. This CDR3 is CASSPRTVMNTEAFF. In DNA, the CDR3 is TGTGCCAGCAGCCCGAGGACAGTCATGAACACTGAAGCTTTCTTT. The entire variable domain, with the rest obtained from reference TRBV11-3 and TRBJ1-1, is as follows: EAGVVQSPRYKIIEKKQPVAFWCNPISGHNTLYWYLQNLGQGPELLIRYENEEAVDDSQLPKDRFSAERLKGVDSTLKIQPAELGDSAVYLCASSPRTVMNTEAFFGQGTRLTVV.

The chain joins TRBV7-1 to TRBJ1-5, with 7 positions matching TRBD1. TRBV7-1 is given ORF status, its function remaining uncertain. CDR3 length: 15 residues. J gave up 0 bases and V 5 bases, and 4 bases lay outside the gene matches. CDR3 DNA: TGTGCCAGCAGCAGGGGGCGTAATAGCAATCAGCCCCAGCATTTT. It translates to CASSRGRNSNQPQHF.

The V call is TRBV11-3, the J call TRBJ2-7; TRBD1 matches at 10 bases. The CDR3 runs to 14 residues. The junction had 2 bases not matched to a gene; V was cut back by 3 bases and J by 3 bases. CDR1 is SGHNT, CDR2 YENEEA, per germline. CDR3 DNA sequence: TGTGCCAGCAGCTTGAGGGACAGGGGCTACGAGCAGTACTTC. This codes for CASSLRDRGYEQYF.

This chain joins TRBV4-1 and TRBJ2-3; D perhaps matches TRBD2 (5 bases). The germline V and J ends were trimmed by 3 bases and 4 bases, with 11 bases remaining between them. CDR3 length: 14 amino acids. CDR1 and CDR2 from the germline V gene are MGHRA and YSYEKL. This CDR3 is CASSHPGVPDTQYF. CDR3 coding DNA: TGCGCCAGCAGCCACCCCGGGGTTCCAGATACGCAGTATTTT.

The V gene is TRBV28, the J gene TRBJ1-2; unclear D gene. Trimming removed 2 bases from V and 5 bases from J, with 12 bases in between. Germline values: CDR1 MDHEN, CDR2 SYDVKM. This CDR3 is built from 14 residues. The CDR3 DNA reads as TGTGCCAGCAGTTTAATTCAGAGGTCATATGGCTACACCTTC. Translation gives CASSLIQRSYGYTF.

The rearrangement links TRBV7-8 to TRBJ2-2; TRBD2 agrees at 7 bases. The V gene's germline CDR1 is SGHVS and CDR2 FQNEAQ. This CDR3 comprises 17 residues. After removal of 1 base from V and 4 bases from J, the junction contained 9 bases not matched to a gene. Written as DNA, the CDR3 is TGTGCCAGCAGCTTAGGCGTCCAGCGGGATATCACCGGGGAGCTGTTTTTT. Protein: CASSLGVQRDITGELFF.

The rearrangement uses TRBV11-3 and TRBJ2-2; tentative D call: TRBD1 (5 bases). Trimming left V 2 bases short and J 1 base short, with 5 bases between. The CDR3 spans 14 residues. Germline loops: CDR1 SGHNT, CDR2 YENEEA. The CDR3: CASSLTGNTGELFF. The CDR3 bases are TGTGCCAGCAGCTTAACAGGGAACACCGGGGAGCTGTTTTTT.

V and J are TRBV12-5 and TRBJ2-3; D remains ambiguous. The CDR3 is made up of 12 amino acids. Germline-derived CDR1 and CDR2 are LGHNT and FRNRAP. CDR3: CASRLETDTQYF. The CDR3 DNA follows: TGTGCCAGCCGCTTGGAAACAGATACGCAGTATTTT.

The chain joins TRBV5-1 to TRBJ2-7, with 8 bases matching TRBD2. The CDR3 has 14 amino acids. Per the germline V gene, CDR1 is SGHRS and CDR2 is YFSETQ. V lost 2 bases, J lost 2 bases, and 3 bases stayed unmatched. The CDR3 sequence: CASSLAGDPYEQYF. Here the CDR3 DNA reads TGCGCCAGCAGCTTAGCGGGAGACCCCTACGAGCAGTACTTC.